This TCR beta chain emerged from a study of blood T cell repertoires in COVID-19. The V end lost 5 bases, the J end lost 0 bases, and 7 bases lay between the germline ends. The germline gives CDR1 MNHEY, CDR2 SVGAGI. This CDR3 is built from 13 residues. In the source study's methods: Reference gene primer amplification gave estimated nucleated cell counts. Generated by immunoSEQ multiplex PCR, the TCRdb table keeps only in-frame clones and is missing some. V, J and clone size derive from that table, while D and trimming were established from the DNA sequence. The sample has 150,000 to 200,000 clones, around 80% seen once.

This receptor was obtained from a woman aged 80 or over with active or convalescent COVID-19. Sample: peripheral blood. The chain combines TRBV6-5 with TRBJ1-1; D remains ambiguous. The CDR3 coding sequence is TGTGCCAGCAGTCACACAGTGAACACTGAAGCTTTCTTT. Translation: CASSHTVNTEAFF.